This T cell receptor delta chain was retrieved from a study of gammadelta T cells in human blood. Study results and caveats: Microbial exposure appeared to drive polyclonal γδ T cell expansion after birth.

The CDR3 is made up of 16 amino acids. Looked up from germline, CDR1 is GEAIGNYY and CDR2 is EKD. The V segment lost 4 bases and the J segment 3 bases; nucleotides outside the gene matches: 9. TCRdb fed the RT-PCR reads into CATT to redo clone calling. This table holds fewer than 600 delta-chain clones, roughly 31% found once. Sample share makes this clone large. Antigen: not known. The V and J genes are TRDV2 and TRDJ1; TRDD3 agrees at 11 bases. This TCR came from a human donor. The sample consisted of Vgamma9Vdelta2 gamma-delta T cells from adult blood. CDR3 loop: CACEKLGDRGSDKLIF. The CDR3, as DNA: TGTGCCTGTGAAAAACTGGGGGATAGGGGCTCCGATAAACTCATCTTT.